Listed below are T cell receptor beta chains from one sample, sequenced in a study of shared clonotypes between healthy human individuals. Only in-frame clones appear in the TCRdb table, and some are missing; sequencing was by immunoSEQ multiplex PCR. The sample shows about 2.4 million clones, roughly 93% of them seen only once. Material for sequencing was naive CD4+ T cells from PBMCs. These receptors were obtained from a man aged 18 to 29 in good health. Some clones in this sample may be carry-over from other donors' samples. Each CDR3 is given with its conserved first and last residue. The order of the fields is V gene, clone size, J gene, D gene, CDR3 protein, CDR3 DNA. A D gene is named only where the DNA matches it firmly. A clone size is listed for some rows: how often the clone was seen (once, few, many), or a class if it is expanded.

v_call: TRBV11-2; clone_size: NA; j_call: TRBJ1-6; d_call: NA; cdr3_aa: CASSFRGVRNSPLHF; cdr3_nt: TGTGCCAGCAGCTTCCGGGGGGTCAGGAATTCACCCCTCCACTTT
v_call: TRBV15; clone_size: NA; j_call: TRBJ1-5; d_call: NA; cdr3_aa: CATSRGVAGENQPQHF; cdr3_nt: TGTGCCACCAGCAGAGGGGTGGCAGGTGAGAATCAGCCCCAGCATTTT
v_call: TRBV5-1; clone_size: NA; j_call: TRBJ2-5; d_call: NA; cdr3_aa: CASSLSAQETQYF; cdr3_nt: TGCGCCAGCAGCTTGTCAGCCCAAGAGACCCAGTACTTC
v_call: TRBV28; clone_size: NA; j_call: TRBJ2-3; d_call: NA; cdr3_aa: CASSLRAGDTQYF; cdr3_nt: TGTGCCAGCAGTTTGCGGGCAGGGGATACGCAGTATTTT
v_call: TRBV2; clone_size: NA; j_call: TRBJ2-2; d_call: NA; cdr3_aa: CASSEGPRPGELFF; cdr3_nt: TGTGCCAGCAGTGAAGGACCCAGGCCCGGGGAGCTGTTTTTT
v_call: TRBV25-1; clone_size: NA; j_call: TRBJ2-3; d_call: NA; cdr3_aa: CASSEAGALGTQYF; cdr3_nt: TGTGCCAGCAGTGAAGCCGGAGCCCTGGGTACGCAGTATTTT
v_call: TRBV15; clone_size: once; j_call: TRBJ2-1; d_call: NA; cdr3_aa: CAAKGATDEQFF; cdr3_nt: TGTGCCGCGAAGGGCGCCACGGATGAGCAGTTCTTC
v_call: TRBV6-1; clone_size: NA; j_call: TRBJ1-2; d_call: TRBD1; cdr3_aa: CASSNRGDYGYTF; cdr3_nt: TGTGCCAGCAGTAACAGGGGCGACTATGGCTACACCTTC
v_call: TRBV5-1; clone_size: NA; j_call: TRBJ2-1; d_call: NA; cdr3_aa: CASSFGPTNEQFF; cdr3_nt: TGCGCCAGCAGCTTCGGTCCGACCAATGAGCAGTTCTTC
v_call: TRBV5-1; clone_size: NA; j_call: TRBJ2-3; d_call: TRBD2; cdr3_aa: CASSAGLAGAGDTQYF; cdr3_nt: TGCGCCAGCAGCGCGGGACTAGCGGGGGCGGGAGATACGCAGTATTTT
v_call: TRBV19; clone_size: NA; j_call: TRBJ2-3; d_call: NA; cdr3_aa: CASSIGRVPDTQYF; cdr3_nt: TGTGCCAGTAGTATCGGCAGGGTCCCAGATACGCAGTATTTT
v_call: TRBV7-3; clone_size: NA; j_call: TRBJ2-3; d_call: TRBD2; cdr3_aa: CASGFRRTSGTDTQYF; cdr3_nt: TGTGCCAGCGGCTTTCGTCGGACTAGCGGCACAGATACGCAGTATTTT
v_call: TRBV28; clone_size: NA; j_call: TRBJ1-5; d_call: NA; cdr3_aa: CASSSGTAPYSNQPQHF; cdr3_nt: TGTGCCAGCAGTTCTGGGACCGCGCCTTATAGCAATCAGCCCCAGCATTTT
v_call: TRBV6-1; clone_size: NA; j_call: TRBJ2-2; d_call: TRBD2; cdr3_aa: CASSEPGLASGELFF; cdr3_nt: TGTGCCAGCAGTGAACCGGGACTAGCGTCCGGGGAGCTGTTTTTT
v_call: TRBV2; clone_size: NA; j_call: TRBJ2-2; d_call: TRBD2; cdr3_aa: CASRAGGIAGELFF; cdr3_nt: TGTGCCAGCCGAGCGGGAGGAATAGCCGGGGAGCTGTTTTTT
v_call: TRBV7-9; clone_size: NA; j_call: TRBJ2-1; d_call: TRBD2; cdr3_aa: CASSLDGLAGSNEQFF; cdr3_nt: TGTGCCAGCAGCTTAGATGGACTAGCGGGATCAAATGAGCAGTTCTTC
v_call: TRBV27; clone_size: NA; j_call: TRBJ2-7; d_call: NA; cdr3_aa: CASSSGSWDPYEQYF; cdr3_nt: TGTGCCAGCAGTTCGGGGTCATGGGACCCCTACGAGCAGTACTTC
v_call: TRBV4-2; clone_size: NA; j_call: TRBJ2-1; d_call: TRBD2; cdr3_aa: CASSQRLPGLAGDEQFF; cdr3_nt: TGTGCCAGCAGCCAACGCCTTCCGGGACTAGCGGGAGATGAGCAGTTCTTC
v_call: TRBV25-1; clone_size: NA; j_call: TRBJ1-2; d_call: NA; cdr3_aa: CASSEGWEGGNYGYTF; cdr3_nt: TGTGCCAGCAGCGAAGGGTGGGAGGGAGGTAACTATGGCTACACCTTC
v_call: TRBV5-1; clone_size: NA; j_call: TRBJ2-7; d_call: NA; cdr3_aa: CASSSLKSGDHEQYF; cdr3_nt: TGCGCCAGCAGCTCCCTGAAGTCGGGAGATCACGAGCAGTACTTC
v_call: TRBV29-1; clone_size: NA; j_call: TRBJ1-1; d_call: NA; cdr3_aa: CSVAEHYTEAFF; cdr3_nt: TGCAGCGTCGCAGAGCATTACACTGAAGCTTTCTTT
v_call: TRBV7-2; clone_size: NA; j_call: TRBJ1-1; d_call: NA; cdr3_aa: CASSFAKQRSNTEAFF; cdr3_nt: TGTGCCAGCAGCTTCGCCAAACAGAGATCGAACACTGAAGCTTTCTTT
v_call: TRBV6-6; clone_size: NA; j_call: TRBJ1-2; d_call: TRBD1; cdr3_aa: CASSYSLGGNGYTF; cdr3_nt: TGTGCCAGCAGTTACTCGTTAGGGGGCAATGGCTACACCTTC
v_call: TRBV28; clone_size: once; j_call: TRBJ2-7; d_call: NA; cdr3_aa: CASSLFQGSYEQYF; cdr3_nt: TGTGCCAGCAGTTTATTTCAAGGGTCTTACGAGCAGTACTTC
v_call: TRBV18; clone_size: once; j_call: TRBJ2-2; d_call: NA; cdr3_aa: CASSTYGLQITGELFF; cdr3_nt: TGTGCCAGCTCGACCTATGGACTACAAATCACCGGGGAGCTGTTTTTT